The sequence of this T cell receptor (beta chain) was determined in a study of identical twins. MiXCR, applied by TCRdb to the 5' RACE reads, yields one record per CDR3 protein. The repertoire consists of more than 200,000 distinct CDR3 sequences, with around a tenth occurring once and the leading ten covering 4% to 6%. This CDR3 comprises 12 residues. Germline V lookup: CDR1 SGHNT, CDR2 YENEEA. V lost 6 bases to trimming and J lost 0 bases, with 5 bases between them. This clonotype was found many times. The chain has TRBV11-3 and TRBJ1-1; D gene unclear. The sequenced sample was memory (CD45RO+) T cells sorted from blood. The receptor comes from a woman aged 18-29 years in good health. The CDR3 is CASRQMNTEAFF. In nucleotides, the CDR3 is TGTGCCAGCAGGCAAATGAACACTGAAGCTTTCTTT.